Below, 3 T cell receptor beta chains from the same sample are listed, as sequenced in a study of blood T cell repertoires in COVID-19. TCRdb's table, derived via immunoSEQ multiplex PCR, lists solely in-frame clones and lacks some. The data hold roughly 120,000 clones, with approximately 82% observed a single time. The sequenced sample consisted of peripheral blood. All receptors come from a man aged 25 to 40 with acute or convalescent COVID-19.

V is TRBV5-1 and J is TRBJ1-2; 8 bases agree with TRBD1. With 0 bases clipped from V and 2 bases from J, the junction kept 0 bases outside the gene matches. There are 14 residues in the CDR3. CDR1 is SGHRS, CDR2 YFSETQ, per germline. CDR3 sequence (DNA): TGCGCCAGCAGCTTGGGGACAGGGAACTATGGCTACACCTTC. Its translation: CASSLGTGNYGYTF.

The chain employs TRBV27 and TRBJ2-5; the match to TRBD2 covers 11 bases. The CDR3 totals 16 residues. Germline-derived CDR1 and CDR2 are MNHEY and SMNVEV (reference sequence). Trimming removed 2 bases from V and 0 bases from J; junction bases left unmatched: 2. CDR3 DNA sequence: TGTGCCAGCAGTTTAGGGACTAGCGGTAACCAAGAGACCCAGTACTTC. As protein: CASSLGTSGNQETQYF.

The V call is TRBV7-9, the J call TRBJ2-7, with 8 bases fitting TRBD1. Trimming took 6 bases from V and 4 from J; bases not matched to a gene: 2. Per the germline V gene, CDR1 is SEHNR and CDR2 is FQNEAQ (reference sequence). CDR3 length equals 12 residues. CDR3 in amino acids: CASRGQGYEQYF. The DNA for the CDR3 is TGTGCCAGCAGAGGACAGGGTTACGAGCAGTACTTC.